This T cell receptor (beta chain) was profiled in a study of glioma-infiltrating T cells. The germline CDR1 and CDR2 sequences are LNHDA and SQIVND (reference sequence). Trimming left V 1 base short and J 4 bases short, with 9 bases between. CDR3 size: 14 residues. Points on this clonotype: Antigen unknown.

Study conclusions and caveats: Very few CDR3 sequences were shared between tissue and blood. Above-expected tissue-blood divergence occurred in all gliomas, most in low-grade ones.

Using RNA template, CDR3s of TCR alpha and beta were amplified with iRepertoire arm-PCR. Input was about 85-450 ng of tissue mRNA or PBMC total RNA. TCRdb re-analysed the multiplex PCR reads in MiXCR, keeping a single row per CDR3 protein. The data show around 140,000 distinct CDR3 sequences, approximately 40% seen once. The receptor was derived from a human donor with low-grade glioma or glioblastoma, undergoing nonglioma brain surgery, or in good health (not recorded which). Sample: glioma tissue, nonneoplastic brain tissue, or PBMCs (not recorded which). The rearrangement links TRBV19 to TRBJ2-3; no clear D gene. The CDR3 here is CASSIASFADTQYF. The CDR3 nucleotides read TGTGCCAGTAGTATAGCAAGCTTCGCAGATACGCAGTATTTT. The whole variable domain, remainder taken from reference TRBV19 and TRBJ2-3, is DGGITQSPKYLFRKEGQNVTLSCEQNLNHDAMYWYRQDPGQGLRLIYYSQIVNDFQKGDIAEGYSVSREKKESFPLTVTSAQKNPTAFYLCASSIASFADTQYFGPGTRLTVL.